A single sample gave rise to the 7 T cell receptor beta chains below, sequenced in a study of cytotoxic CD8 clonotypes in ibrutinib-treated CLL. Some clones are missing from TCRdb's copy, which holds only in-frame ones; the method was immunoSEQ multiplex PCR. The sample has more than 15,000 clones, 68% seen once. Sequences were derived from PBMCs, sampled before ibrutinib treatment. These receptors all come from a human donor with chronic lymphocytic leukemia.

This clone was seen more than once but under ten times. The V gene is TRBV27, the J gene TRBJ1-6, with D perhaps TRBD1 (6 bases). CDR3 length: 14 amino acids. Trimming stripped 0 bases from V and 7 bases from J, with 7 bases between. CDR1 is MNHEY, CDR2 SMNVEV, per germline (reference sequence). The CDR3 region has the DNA TGTGCCAGCAGTTTATCGGGGGGCAATTCACCCCTCCACTTT. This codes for CASSLSGGNSPLHF.

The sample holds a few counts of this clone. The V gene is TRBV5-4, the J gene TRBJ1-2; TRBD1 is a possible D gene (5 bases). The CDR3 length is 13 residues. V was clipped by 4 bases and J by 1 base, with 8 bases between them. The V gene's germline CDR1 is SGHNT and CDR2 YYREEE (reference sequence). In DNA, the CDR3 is TGTGCCAGCAGCCCCGACAGTAACTATGGCTACACCTTC. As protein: CASSPDSNYGYTF. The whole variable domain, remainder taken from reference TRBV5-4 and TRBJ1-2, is ETGVTQSPTHLIKTRGQQVTLRCSSQSGHNTVSWYQQALGQGPQFIFQYYREEENGRGNFPPRFSGLQFPNYSSELNVNALELDDSALYLCASSPDSNYGYTFGSGTRLTVV.

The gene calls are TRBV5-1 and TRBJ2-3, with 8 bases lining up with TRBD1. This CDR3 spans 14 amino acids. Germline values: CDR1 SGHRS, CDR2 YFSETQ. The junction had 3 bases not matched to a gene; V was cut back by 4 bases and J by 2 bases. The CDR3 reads CASSEGQATDTQYF. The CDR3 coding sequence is TGCGCCAGCAGCGAGGGACAGGCCACAGATACGCAGTATTTT. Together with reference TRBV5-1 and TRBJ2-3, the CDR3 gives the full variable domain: KAGVTQTPRYLIKTRGQQVTLSCSPISGHRSVSWYQQTPGQGLQFLFEYFSETQRNKGNFPGRFSGRQFSNSRSEMNVSTLELGDSALYLCASSEGQATDTQYFGPGTRLTVL.

The chain's CDR3 is CASSSPATDRQGIEQYF. The CDR3, as DNA: TGTGCCAGCAGCTCACCTGCGACTGATCGGCAGGGTATCGAGCAGTACTTC. This chain joins TRBV7-2 and TRBJ2-7; a possible D gene is TRBD1 (5 bases). The ends were cut back, 4 bases at V and 6 bases at J, with 25 bases in the middle. This CDR3 region has 17 residues. Germline CDR1 reads SGHTA; CDR2 reads FQGNSA. Full variable domain (missing parts from reference TRBV7-2 and TRBJ2-7): GAGVSQSPSNKVTEKGKDVELRCDPISGHTALYWYRQSLGQGLEFLIYFQGNSAPDKSGLPSDRFSAERTGGSVSTLTIQRTQQEDSAVYLCASSSPATDRQGIEQYFGPGTRLTVT.

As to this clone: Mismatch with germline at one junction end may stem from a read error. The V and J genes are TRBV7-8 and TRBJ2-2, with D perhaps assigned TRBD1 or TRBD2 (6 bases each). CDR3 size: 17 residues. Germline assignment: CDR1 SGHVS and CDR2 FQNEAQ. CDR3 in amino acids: CASSLAGGRGNPGELFF. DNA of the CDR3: TGTGCCAGCAGCTTAGCGGGGGGCAGAGGGAACCCCGGGGAGCTGTTTTTT.

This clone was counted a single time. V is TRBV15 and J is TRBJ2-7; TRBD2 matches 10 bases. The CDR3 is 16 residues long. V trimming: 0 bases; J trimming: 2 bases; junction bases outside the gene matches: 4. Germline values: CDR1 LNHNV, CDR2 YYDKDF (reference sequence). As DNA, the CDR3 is TGTGCCACCAGCAGAGAGGGAGCGGGGGGGACCTACGAGCAGTACTTC. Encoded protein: CATSREGAGGTYEQYF.

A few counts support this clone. As DNA, the CDR3 is TGTGCCATCAGCGCGGACAGGGCGAGGTCACCCCTCCACTTT. Translated, it gives CAISADRARSPLHF. The V and J genes are TRBV10-3 and TRBJ1-6, with 8 positions matching TRBD1. The CDR3 is made up of 14 amino acids. Per germline, CDR1 ENHRY and CDR2 SYGVKD. The trim removed 6 bases at V and 10 bases at J, leaving 8 bases unmatched.